This T cell receptor (beta chain) was recovered during a study of STAT5B mutations in CD4+ large granular lymphocyte leukemia. In the study overall: Among healthy controls, a particular HLA allele went with more CDR3 'QG' motifs.

Study-wide points: Without putative leukemic clones, patient CD4-sorted repertoires remained more clonal than healthy CD4+ repertoires. Main leukemic clonotypes were patient-specific, but roughly 26% appeared at low frequency elsewhere.

Comment on this clone: What it recognizes is unknown.

The CDR3 is made up of 13 amino acids. Trimming removed 4 bases from V and 3 bases from J, with 7 bases in between. Germline CDR1 is SGHDT and CDR2 is YYEEEE. The assay was run at survey level. TCRdb's copy holds only in-frame clones and misses some; the assay was immunoSEQ multiplex PCR. This table has roughly 46,000 clones, about four fifths appearing once. The sequenced material came from CD4+ T cells from blood buffy coats. This chain connects TRBV5-6 to TRBJ2-2, with D unclear. This TCR was sampled from a human donor in good health. CDR3 protein: CASSPDYTGELFF. The CDR3 DNA reads TGTGCCAGCAGCCCGGATTACACCGGGGAGCTGTTTTTT.